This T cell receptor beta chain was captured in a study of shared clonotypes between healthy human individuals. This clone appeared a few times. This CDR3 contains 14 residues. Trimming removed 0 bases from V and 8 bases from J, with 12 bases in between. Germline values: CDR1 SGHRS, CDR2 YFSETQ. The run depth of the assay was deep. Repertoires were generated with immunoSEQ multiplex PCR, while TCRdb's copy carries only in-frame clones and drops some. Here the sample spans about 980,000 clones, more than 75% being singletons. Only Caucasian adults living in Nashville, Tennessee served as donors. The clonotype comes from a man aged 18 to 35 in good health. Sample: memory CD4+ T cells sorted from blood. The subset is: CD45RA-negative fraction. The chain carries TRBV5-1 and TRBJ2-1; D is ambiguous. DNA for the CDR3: TGCGCCAGCAGCTTGGGAACTAATGTCGATGAGCAGTTCTTC. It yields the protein CASSLGTNVDEQFF.